The 22 T cell receptor beta chains listed next were all sequenced from one sample in a study of T-cell memory formation after mild COVID-19. Using its own MiXCR run on the 5' RACE reads, TCRdb lists one record per CDR3 protein. The sample includes fewer than 200,000 distinct CDR3 sequences, roughly 20% of them seen just once. The sample taken for sequencing was PBMCs or a T cell subset sorted from them (not recorded which). These receptors all come from a man younger than 35 who had mild COVID-19 (a few samples of this study predate the infection). Cell type and time point are not known.

The rearrangement joins TRBV14 to TRBJ2-3, with D uncertain. The CDR3 spans 13 residues. Looked up from germline, CDR1 is SGHDN and CDR2 is FVKESK. The V and J ends lost 2 bases and 6 bases respectively, with 9 bases between them. The CDR3 bases are TGTGCCAGCAGCCAATCTGTTGCGGATACGCAGTATTTT. This codes for CASSQSVADTQYF.

This clonotype has more than one count but fewer than ten. The J gene is TRBJ2-5, the V gene TRBV7-9; possibly TRBD1 or TRBD2 for D (5 bases each). The CDR3 loop spans 13 amino acids. V lost 1 base and J 5 bases, leaving 8 bases between the germline ends. Germline V gene sequence: CDR1 SEHNR, CDR2 FQNEAQ (reference sequence). CDR3 nucleotides: TGTGCCAGCAGCTTAGTTGAGGGGGAGACCCAGTACTTC. Amino acid sequence: CASSLVEGETQYF.

This clonotype was seen more than once but under ten times. The chain has TRBV2 and TRBJ2-7; 7 nucleotides match TRBD1. Germline lookup yields CDR1 SNHLY and CDR2 FYNNEI. The CDR3 has 14 residues. V lost 4 bases, J lost 4 bases, and 7 bases stayed unmatched. As DNA, the CDR3 is TGTGCCAGCAGTGTGGGCCACAGGGGATACGAGCAGTACGTC. It is translated as CASSVGHRGYEQYV.

This rearrangement joins TRBV20-1 to TRBJ2-7; 10 bases agree with TRBD1. Germline lookup yields CDR1 DFQATT and CDR2 SNEGSKA (reference sequence). This CDR3 is built from 15 residues. Trimming took 0 bases from V and 3 from J; bases not matched to a gene: 5. The CDR3 is CSARDYGQGDYEQYF. In DNA form, the CDR3 reads TGCAGTGCTAGAGATTACGGACAGGGGGACTACGAGCAGTACTTC.

This clonotype was counted only a few times. The CDR3 loop is CASSPSKGAVTGELFF. In DNA, the CDR3 is TGTGCCAGCAGCCCCTCCAAAGGGGCGGTCACCGGGGAGCTGTTTTTT. The V and J genes are TRBV7-2 and TRBJ2-2, with D possibly TRBD1 on 5 matching bases. CDR1 and CDR2 (germline): SGHTA, FQGNSA. The CDR3 sequence is 16 residues long. The V and J ends lost 5 bases and 4 bases respectively, with 17 bases between them.

This clonotype came up a few times. The chain links TRBV6-2 or TRBV6-3 to TRBJ2-7, with unresolved D. Germline CDR1 and CDR2: MNHEY and SVGEGT. Trimming took 7 bases from V and 2 from J, leaving 12 bases between them. There are 13 residues in the CDR3. The CDR3 DNA reads as TGTGCCAGCAACTCCTACTGGCCCTACGAGCAGTACGTC. This gives the protein CASNSYWPYEQYV.

The chain combines TRBV5-1 with TRBJ1-1; no reliable D call. The CDR3 loop spans 14 amino acids. Deletions cut 0 bases from V and 0 bases from J, with 6 bases between. Germline V gene data show CDR1 as SGHRS and CDR2 as YFSETQ. For the CDR3, the DNA is TGCGCCAGCAGCTTGGGGCCGGTGAACACTGAAGCTTTCTTT. Translated: CASSLGPVNTEAFF.

This clonotype was counted once. The rearrangement joins TRBV20-1 to TRBJ1-5, with D maybe TRBD1 (5 bases). CDR3 length: 13 residues. The germline V gene encodes CDR1 DFQATT and CDR2 SNEGSKA (reference sequence). V lost 3 bases and J lost 3, with 9 bases in between. CDR3 sequence reads: CSASPGYNQPQHF. The DNA of the CDR3 is TGCAGTGCTAGTCCAGGGTACAATCAGCCCCAGCATTTT.

This clonotype came up once. The CDR3 spells CASSLGVWTGGYTF. The DNA for the CDR3 is TGCGCCAGCAGCTTGGGAGTTTGGACAGGGGGCTACACCTTC. The chain carries TRBV5-1 and TRBJ1-2; 8 bases fit TRBD1. Trimming cost V 0 bases and J 8 bases; bases outside gene matches: 6. CDR1 and CDR2 (germline): SGHRS, YFSETQ. This CDR3 has 14 amino acids.

The V call is TRBV15, the J call TRBJ1-1; D is undetermined. The CDR3 is made up of 12 amino acids. CDR1 and CDR2 from the germline V gene are LNHNV and YYDKDF (reference sequence). V gave up 0 bases and J gave up 4 bases, with 3 bases separating them. The CDR3 spells CATSREGTEAFF. The DNA for the CDR3 is TGTGCCACCAGCAGAGAAGGCACTGAAGCTTTCTTT. The full variable domain, its missing parts supplied by reference TRBV15 and TRBJ1-1, is DAMVIQNPRYQVTQFGKPVTLSCSQTLNHNVMYWYQQKSSQAPKLLFHYYDKDFNNEADTPDNFQSRRPNTSFCFLDIRSPGLGDTAMYLCATSREGTEAFFGQGTRLTVV.

The chain has TRBV5-1 and TRBJ1-1, with D possibly matching TRBD1 (5 bases). The CDR3 is made up of 15 amino acids. Per germline, CDR1 SGHRS and CDR2 YFSETQ. V was shortened by 4 bases and J by 2 bases, with 15 bases between the two germline ends. CDR3 bases: TGCGCCAGCAGCATAACAAGACAGTTTAACACTGAAGCTTTCTTT. Translation: CASSITRQFNTEAFF.

The CDR3 region is CASSRYLTGELFF. The CDR3 DNA sequence: TGTGCCAGCAGTCGATATCTAACCGGGGAGCTGTTTTTT. The chain links TRBV6-5 to TRBJ2-2; D not certain. Germline V lookup: CDR1 MNHEY, CDR2 SVGAGI. V lost 5 bases and J lost 5, with 9 bases in between. There are 13 residues in the CDR3.

The chain is built from TRBV28 and TRBJ2-7, with TRBD1 matching over 8 bases. V trimming: 5 bases; J trimming: 1 base; junction bases outside the gene matches: 4. Looked up from germline, CDR1 is MDHEN and CDR2 is SYDVKM. The CDR3 has 14 amino acids. The CDR3 DNA is TGTGCCAGCAGTGGACAGGGACGGTCCTACGAGCAGTACGTC. Translating it yields CASSGQGRSYEQYV.

This clonotype has only a few counts. This chain uses TRBV12-3 or TRBV12-4 with TRBJ1-6, with unresolved D. The CDR3 is 12 amino acids. V dropped 5 bases and J dropped 9 bases, with 8 bases sitting between them. DNA of the CDR3: TGTGCCAGCAGTCCTCCGGGTTCACCCCTCCACTTT. This encodes CASSPPGSPLHF.

J is TRBJ1-5 and V is TRBV7-3; perhaps TRBD1 as D (6 bases). Germline CDR1 is SGHTA and CDR2 is FQGTGA. This CDR3 comprises 14 residues. The germline V and J ends were trimmed by 5 bases and 4 bases, with 12 bases remaining between them. CDR3: CASSVGHPNQPQHF. The CDR3 nucleotides read TGTGCCAGCAGCGTGGGACATCCAAATCAGCCCCAGCATTTT.

This chain's CDR3 is CASSLVGAQNIQYF. The CDR3 DNA sequence: TGTGCCAGCAGCCTGGTGGGGGCTCAAAACATTCAGTACTTC. This chain connects TRBV7-2 to TRBJ2-4; D is perhaps TRBD1 (6 bases). The CDR3 has 14 amino acids. The germline V and J ends were trimmed by 5 bases and 5 bases, with 13 bases remaining between them. Germline V lookup: CDR1 SGHTA, CDR2 FQGNSA.

The chain employs TRBV6-5 and TRBJ2-2; TRBD1 matches 8 bases. V lost 5 bases, J lost 6 bases, and 11 bases stayed unmatched. Germline assignment: CDR1 MNHEY and CDR2 SVGAGI. The CDR3 has 16 amino acids. CDR3 region: CASSMGQAGPAGELFF. For the CDR3, the DNA is TGTGCCAGCAGTATGGGACAGGCCGGGCCCGCCGGGGAGCTGTTTTTT.

This chain uses TRBV12-3 or TRBV12-4 with TRBJ1-1; the D is unclear. V was clipped by 6 bases and J by 0 bases, with 14 bases between them. This CDR3 contains 15 residues. The CDR3 nucleotides are TGTGCCAGCAGCCCGTGGGAGGCCTTGAACACTGAAGCTTTCTTT. Translating it yields CASSPWEALNTEAFF.

A few counts support this clonotype. The chain joins TRBV9 to TRBJ1-1; D is possibly TRBD1 (5 bases). Trimming cost V 0 bases and J 1 base, with 13 bases left between them. The germline CDR1 and CDR2 sequences are SGDLS and YYNGEE. The CDR3 runs to 16 residues. The CDR3 coding sequence is TGTGCCAGCAGCGTAGGGTTGGGGCAGGGGAACACTGAAGCTTTCTTT. Translation: CASSVGLGQGNTEAFF.

In its sample, this clonotype was seen a few times. The chain is built from TRBV9 and TRBJ2-1; D tentatively reads TRBD1 or TRBD2 (7 bases each). V lost 1 base and J lost 3, with 11 bases in between. Germline CDR1 is SGDLS and CDR2 is YYNGEE. There are 15 residues in the CDR3. Written as DNA, the CDR3 is TGTGCCAGCAGCGTAACAGGGGAGGGCTACAATGAGCAGTTCTTC. Translation: CASSVTGEGYNEQFF.

This clonotype was detected a few times. CDR3: CASSLAGNLYTSTDTQYF. As DNA, the CDR3 is TGTGCCAGCAGCTTAGCGGGGAACCTTTACACTAGCACAGATACGCAGTATTTT. The rearrangement links TRBV7-2 to TRBJ2-3; no firm D call. The CDR3 covers 18 residues. The V and J ends lost 0 bases and 0 bases respectively, with 16 bases between them. The germline CDR1 and CDR2 sequences are SGHTA and FQGNSA.

The chain employs TRBV29-1 and TRBJ1-1, with D possibly being TRBD1 (6 bases). CDR3 size: 12 residues. Germline CDR1 is SQVTM and CDR2 is ANQGSEA. V dropped 1 base and J dropped 11 bases, with 14 bases sitting between them. This CDR3 reads CSVEARGAAAFF. The CDR3, as DNA: TGCAGCGTTGAAGCCCGGGGGGCGGCGGCTTTCTTT.